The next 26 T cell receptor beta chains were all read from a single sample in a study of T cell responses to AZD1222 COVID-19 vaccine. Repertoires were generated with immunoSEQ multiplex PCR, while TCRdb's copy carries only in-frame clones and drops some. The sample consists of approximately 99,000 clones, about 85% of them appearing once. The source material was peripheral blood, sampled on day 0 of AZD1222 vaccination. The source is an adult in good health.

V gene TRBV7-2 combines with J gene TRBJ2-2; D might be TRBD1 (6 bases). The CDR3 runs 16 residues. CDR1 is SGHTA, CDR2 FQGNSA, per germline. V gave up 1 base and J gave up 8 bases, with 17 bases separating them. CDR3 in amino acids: CASSLDSRGWSGELFF. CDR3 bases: TGTGCCAGCAGCTTAGATAGCAGGGGTTGGTCTGGGGAGCTGTTTTTT. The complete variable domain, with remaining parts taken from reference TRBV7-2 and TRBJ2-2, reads GAGVSQSPSNKVTEKGKDVELRCDPISGHTALYWYRQSLGQGLEFLIYFQGNSAPDKSGLPSDRFSAERTGGSVSTLTIQRTQQEDSAVYLCASSLDSRGWSGELFFGEGSRLTVL.

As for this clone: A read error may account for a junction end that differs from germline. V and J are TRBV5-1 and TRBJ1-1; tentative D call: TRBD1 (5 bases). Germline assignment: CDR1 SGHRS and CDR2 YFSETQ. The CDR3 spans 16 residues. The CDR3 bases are TGTGCCAGCAGCCCTGGGGGGTCGACGGGAAACACTGAAGCTTTCTTT. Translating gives CASSPGGSTGNTEAFF.

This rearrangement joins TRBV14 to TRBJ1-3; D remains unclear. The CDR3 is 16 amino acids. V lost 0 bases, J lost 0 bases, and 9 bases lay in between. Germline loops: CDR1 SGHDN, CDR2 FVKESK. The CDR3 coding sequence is TGTGCCAGCAGCCAAGATATGCTGTTCTCTGGAAACACCATATATTTT. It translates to CASSQDMLFSGNTIYF.

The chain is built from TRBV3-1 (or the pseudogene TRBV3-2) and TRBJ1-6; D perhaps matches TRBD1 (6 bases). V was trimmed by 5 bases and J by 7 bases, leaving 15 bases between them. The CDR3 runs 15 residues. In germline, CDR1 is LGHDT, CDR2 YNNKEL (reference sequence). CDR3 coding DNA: TGTGCCAGCAGCGAAGGGGCCAGGGGCAATTCACCCCTCCACTTT. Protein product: CASSEGARGNSPLHF.

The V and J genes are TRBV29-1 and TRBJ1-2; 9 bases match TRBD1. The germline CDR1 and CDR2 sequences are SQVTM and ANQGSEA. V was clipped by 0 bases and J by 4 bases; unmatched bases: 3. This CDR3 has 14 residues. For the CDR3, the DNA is TGCAGCGTTGAAGATCACAGGGGGCTCTATGGCTACACCTTC. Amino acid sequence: CSVEDHRGLYGYTF.

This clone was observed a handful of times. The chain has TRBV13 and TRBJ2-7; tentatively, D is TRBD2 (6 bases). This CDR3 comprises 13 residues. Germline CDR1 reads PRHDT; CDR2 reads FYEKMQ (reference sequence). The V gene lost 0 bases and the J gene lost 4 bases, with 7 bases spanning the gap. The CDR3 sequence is CASSLGAGYEQYV. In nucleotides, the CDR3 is TGTGCCAGCAGCTTAGGGGCGGGGTACGAGCAGTACGTC.

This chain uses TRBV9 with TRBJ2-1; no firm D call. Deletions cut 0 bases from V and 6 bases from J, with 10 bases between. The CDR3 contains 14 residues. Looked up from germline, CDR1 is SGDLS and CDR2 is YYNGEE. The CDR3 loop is CASSVAGSFNEQFF. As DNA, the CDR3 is TGTGCCAGCAGCGTAGCGGGTAGCTTCAATGAGCAGTTCTTC.

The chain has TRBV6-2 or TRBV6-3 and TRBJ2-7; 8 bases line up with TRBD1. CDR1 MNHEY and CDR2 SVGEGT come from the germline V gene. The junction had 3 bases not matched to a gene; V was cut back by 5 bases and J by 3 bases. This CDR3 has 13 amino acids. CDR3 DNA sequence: TGTGCCAGCAGTCAACAGGGGGTCTACGAGCAGTACGTC. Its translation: CASSQQGVYEQYV.

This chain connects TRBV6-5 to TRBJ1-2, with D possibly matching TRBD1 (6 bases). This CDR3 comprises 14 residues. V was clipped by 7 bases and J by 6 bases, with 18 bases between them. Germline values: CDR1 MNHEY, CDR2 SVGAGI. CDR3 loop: CASKEQGAGDGYTF. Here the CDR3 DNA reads TGTGCCAGCAAAGAACAGGGAGCAGGGGATGGCTACACCTTC.

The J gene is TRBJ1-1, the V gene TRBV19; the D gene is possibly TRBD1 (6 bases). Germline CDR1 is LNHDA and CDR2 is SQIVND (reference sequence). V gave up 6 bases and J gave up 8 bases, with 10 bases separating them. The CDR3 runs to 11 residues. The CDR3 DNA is TGTGCCAGTAGAAGGACAGTCGAAGCTTTCTTT. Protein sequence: CASRRTVEAFF.

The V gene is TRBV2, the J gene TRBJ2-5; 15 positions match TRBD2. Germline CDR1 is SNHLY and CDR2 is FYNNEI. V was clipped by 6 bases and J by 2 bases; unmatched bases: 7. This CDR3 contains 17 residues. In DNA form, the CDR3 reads TGTGCCAGCAGCCGCGGACTAGCGGGAGGGATACAAGAGACCCAGTACTTC. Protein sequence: CASSRGLAGGIQETQYF.

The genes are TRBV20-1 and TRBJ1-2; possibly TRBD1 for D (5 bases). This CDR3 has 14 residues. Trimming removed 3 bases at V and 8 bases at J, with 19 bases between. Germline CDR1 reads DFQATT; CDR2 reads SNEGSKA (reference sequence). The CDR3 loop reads CSASDGGSAGGYTF. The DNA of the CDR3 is TGCAGTGCTAGTGATGGGGGATCAGCAGGCGGCTACACCTTC.

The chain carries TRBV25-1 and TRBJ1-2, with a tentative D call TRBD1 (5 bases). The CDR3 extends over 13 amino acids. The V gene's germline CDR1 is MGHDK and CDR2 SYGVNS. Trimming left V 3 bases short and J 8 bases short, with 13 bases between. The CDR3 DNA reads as TGTGCCAGCAGTGACCGGACGAGGGGCGGCTACACCTTC. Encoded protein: CASSDRTRGGYTF.

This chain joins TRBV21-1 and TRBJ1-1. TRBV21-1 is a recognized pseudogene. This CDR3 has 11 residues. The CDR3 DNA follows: TGTGCCAGCAGCGGGGGGACTGAAGCTTTCTTT. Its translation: CASSGGTEAFF.

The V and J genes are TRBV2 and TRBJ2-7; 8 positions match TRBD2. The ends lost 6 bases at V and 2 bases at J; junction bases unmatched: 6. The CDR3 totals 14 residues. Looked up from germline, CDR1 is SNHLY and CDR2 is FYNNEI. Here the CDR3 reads CASSHGGLAYEQYF. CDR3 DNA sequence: TGTGCCAGCAGCCATGGGGGACTAGCCTACGAGCAGTACTTC.

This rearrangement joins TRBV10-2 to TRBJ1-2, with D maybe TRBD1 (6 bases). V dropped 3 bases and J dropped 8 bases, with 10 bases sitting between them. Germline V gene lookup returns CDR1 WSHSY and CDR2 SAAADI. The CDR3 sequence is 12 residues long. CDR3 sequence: CASSEGGNGYTF. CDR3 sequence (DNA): TGCGCCAGCAGTGAAGGGGGAAACGGCTACACCTTC.

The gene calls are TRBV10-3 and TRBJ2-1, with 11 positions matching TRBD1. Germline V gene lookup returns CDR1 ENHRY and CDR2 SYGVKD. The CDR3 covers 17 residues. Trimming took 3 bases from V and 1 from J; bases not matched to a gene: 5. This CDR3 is CAISDRGTGGSYNEQFF. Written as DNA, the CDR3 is TGTGCCATCAGTGATCGGGGGACAGGGGGGTCCTACAATGAGCAGTTCTTC.

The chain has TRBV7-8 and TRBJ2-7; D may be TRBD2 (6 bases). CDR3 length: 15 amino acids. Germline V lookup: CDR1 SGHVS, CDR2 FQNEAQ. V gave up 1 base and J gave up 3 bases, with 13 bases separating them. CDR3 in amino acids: CASSLEASANYEQYV. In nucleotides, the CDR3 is TGTGCCAGCAGCTTAGAGGCTAGCGCAAACTACGAGCAGTACGTC.

Here the CDR3 DNA reads TGTGCCAGCAGCGGGCGACAGGGGCAGTACTTC. Translating it yields CASSGRQGQYF. The J gene is TRBJ2-5, the V gene TRBV9, with TRBD1 identical over 8 bases. The CDR3 sequence is 11 residues long. V lost 3 bases, J lost 11 bases, and 3 bases stayed unmatched. Germline assignment: CDR1 SGDLS and CDR2 YYNGEE.

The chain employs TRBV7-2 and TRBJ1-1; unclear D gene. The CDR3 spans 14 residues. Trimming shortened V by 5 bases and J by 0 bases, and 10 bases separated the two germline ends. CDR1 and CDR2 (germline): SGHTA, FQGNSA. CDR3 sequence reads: CASSPVGMNTEAFF. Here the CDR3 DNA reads TGTGCCAGCAGCCCCGTGGGTATGAACACTGAAGCTTTCTTT.

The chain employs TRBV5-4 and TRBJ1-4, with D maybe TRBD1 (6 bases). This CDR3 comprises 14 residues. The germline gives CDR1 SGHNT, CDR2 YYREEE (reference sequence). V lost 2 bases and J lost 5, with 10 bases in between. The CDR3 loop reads CASSLGQGNEKLFF. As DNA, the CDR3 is TGTGCCAGCAGCTTAGGGCAGGGGAATGAAAAACTGTTTTTT. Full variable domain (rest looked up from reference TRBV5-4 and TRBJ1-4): ETGVTQSPTHLIKTRGQQVTLRCSSQSGHNTVSWYQQALGQGPQFIFQYYREEENGRGNFPPRFSGLQFPNYSSELNVNALELDDSALYLCASSLGQGNEKLFFGSGTQLSVL.

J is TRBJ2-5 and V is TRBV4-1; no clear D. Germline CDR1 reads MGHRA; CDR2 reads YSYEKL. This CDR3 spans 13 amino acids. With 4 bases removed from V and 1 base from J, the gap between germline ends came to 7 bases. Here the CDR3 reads CASSLGPQETQYF. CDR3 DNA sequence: TGCGCCAGCAGCCTTGGGCCCCAAGAGACCCAGTACTTC.

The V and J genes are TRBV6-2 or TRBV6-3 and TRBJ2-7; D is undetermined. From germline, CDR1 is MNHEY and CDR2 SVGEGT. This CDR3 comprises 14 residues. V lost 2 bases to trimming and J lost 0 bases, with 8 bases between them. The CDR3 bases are TGTGCCAGCAGTTACGGCGGCAACTCCTACGAGCAGTACTTC. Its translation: CASSYGGNSYEQYF.

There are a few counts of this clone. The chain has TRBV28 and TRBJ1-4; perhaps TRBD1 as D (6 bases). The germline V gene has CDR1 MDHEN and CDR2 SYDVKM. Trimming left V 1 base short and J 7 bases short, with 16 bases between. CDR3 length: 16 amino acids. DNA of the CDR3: TGTGCCAGCAGTTTATCGTCAGGGGTCCGAGGTGAAAAACTGTTTTTT. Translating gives CASSLSSGVRGEKLFF.

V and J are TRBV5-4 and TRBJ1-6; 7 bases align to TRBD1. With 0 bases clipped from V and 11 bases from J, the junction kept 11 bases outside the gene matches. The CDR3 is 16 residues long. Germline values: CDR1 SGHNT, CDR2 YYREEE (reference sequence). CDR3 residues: CASSLGVTGIGTPLHF. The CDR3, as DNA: TGTGCCAGCAGCTTGGGGGTGACAGGGATCGGGACACCCCTCCACTTT.

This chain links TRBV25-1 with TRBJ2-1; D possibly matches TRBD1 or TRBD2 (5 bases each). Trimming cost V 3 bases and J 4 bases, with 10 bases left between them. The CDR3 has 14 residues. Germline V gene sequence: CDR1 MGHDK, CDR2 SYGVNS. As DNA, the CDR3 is TGTGCCAGCAGTGATTGGGACGGTTACAATGAGCAGTTCTTC. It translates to CASSDWDGYNEQFF.